This T cell receptor (beta chain) was found in a study of cytomegalovirus exposure and HLA in healthy donors. Note on this clone: The antigen is undetermined.

Study-level points and caveats: In a later analysis, across HLA loci, associated TCR counts were highest for DRB1, lowest for HLA-C.

The CDR3 has 13 residues. CDR1 and CDR2 (germline): WSHSY, SAAADI. V lost 1 base to trimming and J lost 0 bases, with 3 bases between them. PCR used 60 Vbeta primers and 13 Jbeta primers. Clones were read by immunoSEQ multiplex PCR, and TCRdb kept only the in-frame ones, dropping some. The sample holds some 120,000 clones, approximately 80% seen once. Source material: PBMCs. The chain joins TRBV10-2 to TRBJ1-1, with D unclear. This TCR came from a man aged 30 to 45 in good health and CMV-seronegative. The CDR3: CASSEYMNTEAFF. As DNA, the CDR3 is TGCGCCAGCAGTGAGTATATGAACACTGAAGCTTTCTTT.